The present T cell receptor beta chain was sequenced within a study of blood T cell repertoires in COVID-19. Overall study context: Acute and convalescent COVID-19 samples came from the United States, Italy and Spain. T cells, B-cell-depleted T cells, or PBMCs supplied cDNA or gDNA.

In germline, CDR1 is LNHNV, CDR2 YYDKDF (reference sequence). Trimming cost V 3 bases and J 2 bases, with 16 bases left between them. CDR3 length: 16 amino acids. Authors' analysis steps: Amplification of reference gene primers provided the estimated nucleated cell counts. Data came from immunoSEQ multiplex PCR; TCRdb stores just in-frame clones and leaves some out. The DNA gave D and trimming, while V, J and clone size come from that table. Of about 230,000 clones in the sample, nearly 90% were seen once. The V gene is TRBV15, the J gene TRBJ2-5; D might be TRBD2 (6 bases). The receptor was derived from a woman aged 18-29 years who had recovered from COVID-19. Sequenced input: peripheral blood. The CDR3 DNA reads as TGTGCCACCAGCAGGTCCTATAGCGGAGCTCAAGAGACCCAGTACTTC. Translated, it gives CATSRSYSGAQETQYF.